This TCR beta chain was documented in a study of glioma-infiltrating T cells (dated by TCRdb to 2016 to 2017). Regarding the study in general: TCR alpha- and beta-chain repertoires were sequenced from glioma tissue, non-neoplastic brain tissue and matched peripheral blood mononuclear cells. Each tissue-infiltrating repertoire was compared with the same patient's peripheral blood repertoire to measure divergence between tissue and blood T-cell populations. Three low-grade glioma patients, seven to nine primary glioblastoma patients, and three non-glioma patients who contributed non-neoplastic brain tissue made up the paired cohort.

The iRepertoire nested amplicon-rescue multiplex PCR (arm-PCR) platform was used to amplify TCR alpha and beta CDR3 regions from RNA. The input for one-step reverse transcription and amplification was roughly 85-400 ng of tissue mRNA or PBMC total RNA. After bead purification, a secondary multiplex PCR added Illumina adapters, and libraries were gel-purified between 200 and 400 bp. Internal 6-nucleotide barcodes were carried by the libraries and were used for demultiplexing. The libraries were sequenced on an Illumina MiSeq using 2x220 or 2x250 nucleotide paired-end reads. Concerning the study's data processing: Paired reads were merged using FLASH 1.2.11 and were aligned to the GRCh37 human genome using BWA-MEM, after which TRA and TRB reads were extracted. An IMGT-derived reference of cassette sequences and CDR3 motifs, with pseudogenes included, was used for V and J assignment. Reads were translated in three frames, and productive CDR3s were defined as those with a C...FGXG motif and no stop codons. A clonotype was defined as a unique combination of a V-J cassette pair and a CDR3 amino acid sequence. Filtering of reads was based on Hamming distance, with the threshold set by the sequence error rate of each sample in mapped regions. TCRdb redid the processing of the public reads, applying fastp at Q25 and MiXCR, and retained in-frame beta chains. For every CDR3 protein sequence, its rows merge into one entry that carries the most common genes and DNA. The V and J calls were not made by the authors but by TCRdb's processing. This sample comprises fewer than 110,000 distinct CDR3 sequences, about 30% of them detected only once. The ten most abundant clones make up less than 55% of the sample.

This clonotype was counted many times. The specificity of this receptor is unknown. No base qualities exist here, and no much larger clone lies one base off it. The full study reports these points: Group comparisons rested on small numbers: three non-neoplastic, three low-grade glioma and fewer than 10 glioblastoma patients. VJ-independent divergence between tissue and blood was below expectation in non-neoplastic patients but above expectation in all gliomas, especially low-grade gliomas. Only a very small number of CDR3 sequences turned up in both tissue and blood, a result put down to high CDR3 diversity combined with limited sampling.

Sequences MNHNS (CDR1) and SASEGT (CDR2) are obtained from the germline V gene. The CDR3, cysteine through phenylalanine, is 13 amino acids long. Only the CDR3 part of the read is kept: 39 bases, read in frame from the first base. V loses 6 bases, J loses 7 bases, and the germline ends lie 16 bases apart. Here the chain combines TRBV6-1 and TRBJ2-7, with the D assignment possibly TRBD1 or TRBD2, given 5 matching bases for each. The clonotype was recovered from a human donor with low-grade glioma or glioblastoma, undergoing nonglioma brain surgery, or in good health (not recorded which). Sequencing was carried out using glioma tissue, nonneoplastic brain tissue, or PBMCs (not recorded which). CDR3 reads: CASSQGAPGEQYF. The nucleotide sequence reads as follows: TGTGCCAGCAGCCAGGGAGCCCCGGGAGAGCAGTACTTC.